A single sample gave rise to the 2 T cell receptor beta chains below, sequenced in a study of T-cell memory formation after mild COVID-19. TCRdb independently ran MiXCR on the 5' RACE reads; one entry per CDR3 protein. The repertoire holds 350,000 to 450,000 distinct CDR3 sequences, under 30% seen once, with roughly 13% in the top ten. Sequencing used PBMCs or a T cell subset sorted from them (not recorded which). Receptors originate from an adult woman who had mild COVID-19 (a few samples of this study predate the infection). Cell type and time point are not known.

V and J are TRBV5-1 and TRBJ1-1, with D perhaps matching TRBD1 (5 bases). Trimming stripped 4 bases from V and 3 bases from J, with 10 bases between. This CDR3 contains 13 residues. CDR1 and CDR2 (germline): SGHRS, YFSETQ. CDR3 loop: CASSPVGDTEAFF. The CDR3 region has the DNA TGCGCCAGCAGCCCAGTGGGGGACACTGAAGCTTTCTTT.

The chain joins TRBV18 to TRBJ2-2; 8 positions match TRBD1. The V and J ends lost 4 bases and 4 bases, in that order; junction bases with no gene match: 8. Germline loops: CDR1 KGHSH, CDR2 LQKENI. The CDR3 loop spans 16 amino acids. Here the CDR3 reads CASSRRQGSGTGELFF. Here the CDR3 DNA reads TGTGCCAGCTCACGTCGACAGGGGTCGGGCACCGGGGAGCTGTTTTTT.